The 32 T cell receptor beta chains presented below share a single source sample, sequenced in a study of T cell responses to AZD1222 COVID-19 vaccine. Sequencing used immunoSEQ multiplex PCR; TCRdb keeps in-frame clones, though not all of them. The sample consists of 190,000 or so clones, approximately 90% of them appearing once. Sequences were derived from peripheral blood, sampled 28 days after the second AZD1222 dose. These receptor sequences come from an adult who received the AZD1222 COVID-19 vaccine.

The chain carries TRBV28 and TRBJ2-1, with 9 bases lining up with TRBD2. CDR3 size: 16 residues. The germline gives CDR1 MDHEN, CDR2 SYDVKM. V lost 6 bases and J lost 0; bases outside the gene matches: 6. The CDR3 region is CASRRSGRSSYNEQFF. The CDR3 DNA is TGTGCCAGCAGAAGGAGCGGGAGGAGCTCCTACAATGAGCAGTTCTTC.

The chain recombines TRBV28 with TRBJ1-2; D unclear. The germline V and J ends were trimmed by 3 bases and 1 base, with 6 bases remaining between them. The CDR3 extends over 13 amino acids. Germline V gene data show CDR1 as MDHEN and CDR2 as SYDVKM. DNA of the CDR3: TGTGCCAGCAGTTTGCAGCTTAACTATGGCTACACCTTC. It is translated as CASSLQLNYGYTF.

The rearrangement joins TRBV7-9 to TRBJ2-2; tentative D call: TRBD2 (7 bases). Germline loops: CDR1 SEHNR, CDR2 FQNEAQ (reference sequence). The V end lost 6 bases, the J end lost 0 bases, and 14 bases lay between the germline ends. The CDR3 consists of 16 residues. The CDR3 reads CASRAYGGPNTGELFF. CDR3 sequence (DNA): TGTGCCAGCAGGGCGTACGGGGGGCCGAACACCGGGGAGCTGTTTTTT.

Note on this clone: Other DNA sequences in this sample translate to the same CDR3. The chain links TRBV5-4 to TRBJ1-3, with 10 bases that match TRBD1. This CDR3 has 15 amino acids. Germline values: CDR1 SGHNT, CDR2 YYREEE (reference sequence). J lost 4 bases, V lost 4 bases, and 5 bases had no gene match. CDR3 amino acids: CASSRDRGRGNTIYF. The CDR3 DNA reads as TGTGCCAGCAGCAGAGACAGGGGGCGCGGAAACACCATATATTTT.

This sequence joins TRBV5-1 and TRBJ2-2, with a possible D match to TRBD2 (5 bases). The CDR3 runs to 17 residues. Germline loops: CDR1 SGHRS, CDR2 YFSETQ. Trimming left V 3 bases short and J 2 bases short, with 17 bases between. For the CDR3, the DNA is TGCGCCAGCAGCTCAAGGCCGAGCGGAAAAAACACCGGGGAGCTGTTTTTT. Amino acids: CASSSRPSGKNTGELFF.

The chain uses TRBV30 and TRBJ1-4; perhaps TRBD1 as D (5 bases). In germline, CDR1 is GTSNPN, CDR2 SVGIG (reference sequence). V lost 3 bases and J lost 7, with 15 bases in between. The CDR3 runs to 14 residues. Here the CDR3 reads CAWSPRGRGEKLFF. DNA for the CDR3: TGTGCCTGGAGCCCCCGGGGACGGGGTGAAAAACTGTTTTTT.

V gene TRBV29-1 combines with J gene TRBJ2-1; tentatively, D is TRBD2 (6 bases). The CDR3 totals 14 residues. Trimming took off 3 bases at V and 10 bases at J, with 19 bases between the two ends. The germline V gene encodes CDR1 SQVTM and CDR2 ANQGSEA. The CDR3, as DNA: TGCAGCGTTGAGAGCGCGAAGGGAGGATCGGAGCAGTTCTTC. The encoded protein is CSVESAKGGSEQFF.

J is TRBJ1-3 and V is TRBV6-5; 8 bases line up with TRBD1. Germline loops: CDR1 MNHEY, CDR2 SVGAGI. The CDR3 spans 15 residues. Trimming took 2 bases from V and 0 from J; bases not matched to a gene: 0. CDR3 sequence (DNA): TGTGCCAGCAGTTACACAGGGGGCTCTGGAAACACCATATATTTT. It translates to CASSYTGGSGNTIYF.

The chain is built from TRBV23-1 and TRBJ2-3, with D unresolved. TRBV23-1 is assigned to the ORF class and has an uncertain function. The ends were cut back, 3 bases at V and 5 bases at J, with 9 bases in the middle. This CDR3 is 13 amino acids long. This CDR3 is CASSHSARDTQYF. CDR3 DNA sequence: TGCGCCAGCAGTCATTCCGCCCGAGATACGCAGTATTTT.

The chain uses TRBV29-1 and TRBJ2-2, with a weak D call TRBD2 (6 bases). The V end lost 1 base, the J end lost 4 bases, and 19 bases lay between the germline ends. Germline V gene data show CDR1 as SQVTM and CDR2 as ANQGSEA. The CDR3 loop spans 17 amino acids. CDR3 loop: CSVEVQSGTGGTGELFF. The CDR3 region has the DNA TGCAGCGTTGAAGTTCAATCCGGGACTGGGGGCACCGGGGAGCTGTTTTTT.

The rearrangement joins TRBV7-2 to TRBJ1-5; D may be TRBD1 (5 bases). Germline V lookup: CDR1 SGHTA, CDR2 FQGNSA. This CDR3 has 15 amino acids. The V end lost 6 bases, the J end lost 2 bases, and 14 bases lay between the germline ends. The CDR3 protein is CASRVEATGNQPQHF. CDR3 nucleotides: TGTGCCAGCAGGGTCGAGGCGACAGGCAATCAGCCCCAGCATTTT. The entire variable domain, with the rest obtained from reference TRBV7-2 and TRBJ1-5, is as follows: GAGVSQSPSNKVTEKGKDVELRCDPISGHTALYWYRQSLGQGLEFLIYFQGNSAPDKSGLPSDRFSAERTGGSVSTLTIQRTQQEDSAVYLCASRVEATGNQPQHFGDGTRLSIL.

The chain recombines TRBV9 with TRBJ2-3, with D possibly TRBD2 on 7 matching bases. Germline V gene lookup returns CDR1 SGDLS and CDR2 YYNGEE. Between the trimmed V and J ends, which lost 0 bases and 2 bases, there was a span of 16 bases. This CDR3 has 17 amino acids. In DNA form, the CDR3 reads TGTGCCAGCAGCGTAGCTACAGGGAGGGGCACCACAGATACGCAGTATTTT. It codes for CASSVATGRGTTDTQYF.

V gene TRBV11-2 combines with J gene TRBJ1-5; a weak D match, TRBD1 (5 bases). V was clipped by 1 base and J by 2 bases, with 12 bases between them. Germline V CDR1 and CDR2: SGHAT, FQNNGV. CDR3 length: 16 residues. CDR3 protein: CASSLGAGNGNQPQHF. The CDR3 DNA reads TGTGCCAGCAGCTTAGGAGCAGGGAATGGCAATCAGCCCCAGCATTTT. The full variable domain, with the rest looked up from reference TRBV11-2 and TRBJ1-5, is EAGVAQSPRYKIIEKRQSVAFWCNPISGHATLYWYQQILGQGPKLLIQFQNNGVVDDSQLPKDRFSAERLKGVDSTLKIQPAKLEDSAVYLCASSLGAGNGNQPQHFGDGTRLSIL.

This clone was seen only a few times. This chain uses TRBV28 with TRBJ1-5, with a tentative D call TRBD1 (5 bases). The CDR3 covers 14 residues. Germline V gene data show CDR1 as MDHEN and CDR2 as SYDVKM. The germline V and J ends were trimmed by 6 bases and 6 bases, with 15 bases remaining between them. The CDR3 reads CASRTGGVAQPQHF. The CDR3 nucleotides read TGTGCCAGCAGAACTGGGGGGGTCGCTCAGCCCCAGCATTTT.

V usage is TRBV5-1 and J usage is TRBJ1-6; weak D call: TRBD1 (6 bases). CDR3 length: 15 residues. V lost 0 bases and J lost 10, with 14 bases in between. Germline CDR1 and CDR2: SGHRS and YFSETQ. CDR3 nucleotide sequence: TGCGCCAGCAGCTTGGTGGGCAGGGGCGGATCACCCCTCCACTTT. Amino acids: CASSLVGRGGSPLHF. Variable domain in full (rest from reference TRBV5-1 and TRBJ1-6): KAGVTQTPRYLIKTRGQQVTLSCSPISGHRSVSWYQQTPGQGLQFLFEYFSETQRNKGNFPGRFSGRQFSNSRSEMNVSTLELGDSALYLCASSLVGRGGSPLHFGNGTRLTVT.

This clone was found a few times. CDR3 sequence: CASSLGTYGSYNEQFF. CDR3 sequence (DNA): TGTGCCAGCAGTTTGGGGACATATGGCTCCTACAATGAGCAGTTCTTC. This chain joins TRBV28 and TRBJ2-1, with D perhaps TRBD1 (6 bases). V lost 3 bases and J lost 0, with 12 bases in between. The CDR3 runs 16 residues. Germline loops: CDR1 MDHEN, CDR2 SYDVKM. The full variable domain, its missing parts supplied by reference TRBV28 and TRBJ2-1, is DVKVTQSSRYLVKRTGEKVFLECVQDMDHENMFWYRQDPGLGLRLIYFSYDVKMKEKGDIPEGYSVSREKKERFSLILESASTNQTSMYLCASSLGTYGSYNEQFFGPGTRLTVL.

For this clone: The junction departs from the called germline gene at one end, perhaps through a read error. The CDR3 DNA reads TGTGCCGGCTCAGGACAGGGGAGCTCCTACAATGAGCAGTTCTTC. This translates into CAGSGQGSSYNEQFF. V and J are TRBV18 and TRBJ2-1; 9 positions match TRBD1. Germline CDR1 KGHSH, CDR2 LQKENI. CDR3 length: 15 amino acids. The full variable domain, in which reference TRBV18 and TRBJ2-1 provide the parts outside the CDR3, is NAGVMQNPRHLVRRRGQEARLRCSPMKGHSHVYWYRQLPEEGLKFMVYLQKENIIDESGMPKERFSAEFPKEGPSILRIQQVVRGDSAAYFCAGSGQGSSYNEQFFGPGTRLTVL.

The rearrangement joins TRBV5-6 to TRBJ1-4; a possible D gene is TRBD1 (5 bases). Between the trimmed V and J ends, which lost 0 bases and 4 bases, there was a span of 13 bases. Per germline, CDR1 SGHDT and CDR2 YYEEEE. There are 16 residues in the CDR3. The CDR3 loop is CASSLGPGRVNEKLFF. The DNA for the CDR3 is TGTGCCAGCAGCTTGGGGCCGGGACGGGTTAATGAAAAACTGTTTTTT. The variable domain in full, completed from reference TRBV5-6 and TRBJ1-4, reads DAGVTQSPTHLIKTRGQQVTLRCSPKSGHDTVSWYQQALGQGPQFIFQYYEEEERQRGNFPDRFSGHQFPNYSSELNVNALLLGDSALYLCASSLGPGRVNEKLFFGSGTQLSVL.

This sequence joins TRBV28 and TRBJ2-7; D gene uncertain. CDR1 MDHEN and CDR2 SYDVKM come from the germline V gene. The CDR3 is made up of 13 amino acids. V shed 4 bases and J shed 2 bases, with 9 bases lying between them. DNA of the CDR3: TGTGCCAGCAGTTCCCAAAGTCCCTACGAGCAGTACTTC. This encodes CASSSQSPYEQYF.

The V call is TRBV18, the J call TRBJ2-7; D is unclear. The CDR3 runs to 19 residues. With 2 bases removed from V and 2 bases from J, the gap between germline ends came to 25 bases. Germline V CDR1 and CDR2: KGHSH, LQKENI. The CDR3 DNA is TGTGCCAGCTCACCATCGACCGTAGGGATCGAAAGGGCCCCCTACGAGCAGTACTTC. It specifies CASSPSTVGIERAPYEQYF.

This clone was detected only once. This sequence joins TRBV7-2 and TRBJ2-7; TRBD2 might be the D (5 bases). The CDR3 covers 13 residues. CDR1 and CDR2 from the germline V gene are SGHTA and FQGNSA. V was clipped by 4 bases and J by 1 base, with 8 bases between them. CDR3 protein: CASSYGVSYEQYF. CDR3 nucleotide sequence: TGTGCCAGCAGCTACGGGGTTTCCTACGAGCAGTACTTC.

The rearrangement uses TRBV6-2 or TRBV6-3 and TRBJ2-5, with D perhaps given as TRBD1 or TRBD2 (5 bases each). Germline CDR1 MNHEY, CDR2 SVGEGT. This CDR3 spans 16 amino acids. Trimming took off 3 bases at V and 6 bases at J, with 20 bases between the two ends. As DNA, the CDR3 is TGTGCCAGCAGTTATATTGTGGCTGGGGGTTTTCAGACCCAGTACTTC. Translating it yields CASSYIVAGGFQTQYF.

The chain uses TRBV28 and TRBJ1-3; no clear D. The CDR3 has 15 amino acids. Germline assignment: CDR1 MDHEN and CDR2 SYDVKM. Trimming shortened V by 7 bases and J by 0 bases, and 13 bases separated the two germline ends. CDR3 residues: CASIRARSSGNTIYF. CDR3 in DNA: TGTGCCAGCATAAGAGCCCGGAGCTCTGGAAACACCATATATTTT. Full variable domain (outside the CDR3, taken from reference TRBV28 and TRBJ1-3): DVKVTQSSRYLVKRTGEKVFLECVQDMDHENMFWYRQDPGLGLRLIYFSYDVKMKEKGDIPEGYSVSREKKERFSLILESASTNQTSMYLCASIRARSSGNTIYFGEGSWLTVV.

The rearrangement links TRBV10-3 to TRBJ1-3; D uncertain. Trimming removed 10 bases from V and 1 base from J, with 11 bases in between. The CDR3 covers 13 residues. Per the germline V gene, CDR1 is ENHRY and CDR2 is SYGVKD. This CDR3 reads CATLHSSGNTIYF. Here the CDR3 DNA reads TGTGCCACTCTACATTCGTCTGGAAACACCATATATTTT.

The chain employs TRBV28 and TRBJ1-1; D remains unclear. The CDR3 extends over 13 amino acids. Germline V gene data show CDR1 as MDHEN and CDR2 as SYDVKM. V lost 2 bases to trimming and J lost 1 base, with 5 bases between them. The DNA of the CDR3 is TGTGCCAGCAGTTTAATGGGGAACACTGAAGCTTTCTTT. Protein: CASSLMGNTEAFF.

This clone was counted a single time. The chain is built from TRBV4-1 and TRBJ1-5; possible D gene TRBD1, 5 bases. Germline-derived CDR1 and CDR2 are MGHRA and YSYEKL. The CDR3 is made up of 15 amino acids. Between the trimmed V and J ends, which lost 1 base and 4 bases, there was a span of 11 bases. CDR3 loop: CASSQAGFRNQPQHF. In nucleotides, the CDR3 is TGCGCCAGCAGCCAAGCAGGGTTCCGGAATCAGCCCCAGCATTTT.

This sequence joins TRBV27 and TRBJ1-3; D remains ambiguous. Trimming removed 5 bases from V and 0 bases from J, with 8 bases in between. CDR3 length: 14 residues. Germline lookup yields CDR1 MNHEY and CDR2 SMNVEV (reference sequence). The CDR3 DNA reads TGTGCCAGCAGTGGACTGAACTCTGGAAACACCATATATTTT. It yields the protein CASSGLNSGNTIYF.

The chain is built from TRBV10-3 and TRBJ2-7; D unresolved. This CDR3 has 13 amino acids. Germline loops: CDR1 ENHRY, CDR2 SYGVKD. Between the trimmed V and J ends, which lost 4 bases and 6 bases, there was a span of 13 bases. CDR3 DNA sequence: TGTGCCATCAGTGGGGGATCGGCCGGCGAGCAGTACTTC. Protein sequence: CAISGGSAGEQYF.

This rearrangement joins TRBV5-1 to TRBJ1-4; TRBD1 matches at 10 bases. The germline gives CDR1 SGHRS, CDR2 YFSETQ. The CDR3 length is 15 residues. Trimming removed 1 base from V and 8 bases from J; junction bases left unmatched: 5. The CDR3 sequence is CASSLSGDRGEKLFF. The CDR3 nucleotides read TGCGCCAGCAGCTTGTCCGGGGACAGGGGAGAAAAACTGTTTTTT.

This clone has a single count. The J gene is TRBJ2-1, the V gene TRBV11-3, with D possibly being TRBD1 or TRBD2 (5 bases each). V was cut by 1 base and J by 4 bases, with 11 bases left in between. Germline V gives CDR1 SGHNT, CDR2 YENEEA. CDR3 length: 15 amino acids. As DNA, the CDR3 is TGTGCCAGCAGCTTAGGTGTCAGGGAGTACAATGAGCAGTTCTTC. Amino acids: CASSLGVREYNEQFF.

In this sample, this clone turned up a few times. The gene calls are TRBV21-1 and TRBJ1-1; TRBD1, the table's D call, lacks a check against the DNA. TRBV21-1 has pseudogene status. The CDR3 has 16 amino acids. CDR3 sequence reads: CASSKAQGQGNTEAFF. The DNA for the CDR3 is TGTGCCAGCAGCAAAGCGCAGGGACAGGGGAACACTGAAGCTTTCTTT.

The chain has TRBV19 and TRBJ1-5; D uncertain. Trimming took off 3 bases at V and 7 bases at J, with 16 bases between the two ends. The germline V gene has CDR1 LNHDA and CDR2 SQIVND (reference sequence). The length of the CDR3 is 15 residues. CDR3 nucleotides: TGTGCCAGTAGTATCGGGTATCATACCGGACAGCCCCAGCATTTT. Amino acids: CASSIGYHTGQPQHF.